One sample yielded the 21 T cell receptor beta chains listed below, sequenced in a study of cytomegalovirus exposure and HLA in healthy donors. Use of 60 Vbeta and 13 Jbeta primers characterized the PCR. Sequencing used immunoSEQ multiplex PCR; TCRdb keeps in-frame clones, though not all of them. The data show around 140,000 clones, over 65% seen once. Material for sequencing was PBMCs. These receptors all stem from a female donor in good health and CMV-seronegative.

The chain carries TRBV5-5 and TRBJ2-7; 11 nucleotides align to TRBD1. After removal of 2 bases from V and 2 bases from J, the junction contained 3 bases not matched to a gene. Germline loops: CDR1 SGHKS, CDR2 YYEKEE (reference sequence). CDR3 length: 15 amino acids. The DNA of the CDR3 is TGTGCCAGCAGCTTTGGGACAGGGGGGCCCTACGAGCAGTACTTC. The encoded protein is CASSFGTGGPYEQYF.

The CDR3 is CASSLEGPFQETQYF. CDR3 nucleotides: TGCGCCAGCAGCTTGGAGGGGCCCTTCCAAGAGACCCAGTACTTC. The chain couples TRBV5-1 to TRBJ2-5; tentative D call: TRBD1 (5 bases). The CDR3 runs to 15 residues. V lost 0 bases and J lost 1, with 10 bases in between. Germline values: CDR1 SGHRS, CDR2 YFSETQ.

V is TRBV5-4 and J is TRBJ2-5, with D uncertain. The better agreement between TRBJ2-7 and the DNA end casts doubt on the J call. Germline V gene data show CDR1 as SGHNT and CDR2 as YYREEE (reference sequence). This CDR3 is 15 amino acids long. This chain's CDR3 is CASSPAVGTSYEQYF. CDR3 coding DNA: TGTGCCAGCAGCCCCGCAGTGGGCACCTCCTACGAGCAGTACTTC.

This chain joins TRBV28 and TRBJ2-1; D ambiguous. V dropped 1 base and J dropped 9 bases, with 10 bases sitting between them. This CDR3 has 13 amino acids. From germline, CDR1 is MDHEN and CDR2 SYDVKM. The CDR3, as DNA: TGTGCCAGCAGTTTATCTCCCCCAGGTGAGCAGTTCTTC. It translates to CASSLSPPGEQFF.

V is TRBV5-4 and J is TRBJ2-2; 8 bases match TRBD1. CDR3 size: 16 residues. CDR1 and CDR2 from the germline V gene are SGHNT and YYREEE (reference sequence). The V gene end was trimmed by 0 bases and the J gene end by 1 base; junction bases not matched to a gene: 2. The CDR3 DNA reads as TGTGCCAGCAGCTTGGGCAGGGGGCGGAACACCGGGGAGCTGTTTTTT. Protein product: CASSLGRGRNTGELFF.

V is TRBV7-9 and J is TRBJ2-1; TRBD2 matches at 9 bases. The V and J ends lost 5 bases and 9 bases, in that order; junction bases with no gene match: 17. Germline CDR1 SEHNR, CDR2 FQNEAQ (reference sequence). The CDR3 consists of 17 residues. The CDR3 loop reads CASSNQGLALGGGEQFF. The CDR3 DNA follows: TGTGCCAGCAGCAATCAAGGACTAGCGCTGGGAGGGGGTGAGCAGTTCTTC.

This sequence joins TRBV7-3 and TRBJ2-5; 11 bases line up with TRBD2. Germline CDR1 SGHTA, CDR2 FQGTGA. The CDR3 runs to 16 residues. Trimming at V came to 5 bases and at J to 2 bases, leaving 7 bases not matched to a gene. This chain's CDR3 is CASSTPSGGLQETQYF. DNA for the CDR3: TGTGCCAGCAGCACCCCTAGCGGGGGGCTTCAAGAGACCCAGTACTTC.

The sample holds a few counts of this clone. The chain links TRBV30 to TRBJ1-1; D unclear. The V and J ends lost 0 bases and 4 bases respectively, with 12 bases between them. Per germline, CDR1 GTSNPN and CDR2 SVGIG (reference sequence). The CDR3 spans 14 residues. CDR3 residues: CAWSVLAKGTEAFF. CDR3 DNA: TGTGCCTGGAGTGTACTAGCGAAGGGCACTGAAGCTTTCTTT.

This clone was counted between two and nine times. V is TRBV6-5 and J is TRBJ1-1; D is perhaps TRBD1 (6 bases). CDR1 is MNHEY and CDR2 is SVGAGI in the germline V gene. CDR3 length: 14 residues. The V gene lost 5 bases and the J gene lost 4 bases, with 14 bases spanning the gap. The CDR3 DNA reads TGTGCCAGCAGTCCTCGGGACATCGCCACTGAAGCTTTCTTT. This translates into CASSPRDIATEAFF.

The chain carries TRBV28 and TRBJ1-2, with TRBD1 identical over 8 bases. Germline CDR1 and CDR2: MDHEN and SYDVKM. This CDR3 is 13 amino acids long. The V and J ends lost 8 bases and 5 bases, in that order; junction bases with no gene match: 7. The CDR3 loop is CASLGTGIYGYTF. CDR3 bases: TGTGCCAGCCTCGGGACAGGCATATATGGCTACACCTTC.

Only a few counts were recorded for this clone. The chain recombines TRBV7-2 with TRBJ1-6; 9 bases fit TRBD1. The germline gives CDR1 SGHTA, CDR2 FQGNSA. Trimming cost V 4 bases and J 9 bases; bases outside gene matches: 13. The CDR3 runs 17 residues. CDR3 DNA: TGTGCCAGCAGCTCACTGGGACAGGGAGTAGTTGGTTCACCCCTCCACTTT. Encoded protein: CASSSLGQGVVGSPLHF. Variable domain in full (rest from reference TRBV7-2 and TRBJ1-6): GAGVSQSPSNKVTEKGKDVELRCDPISGHTALYWYRQSLGQGLEFLIYFQGNSAPDKSGLPSDRFSAERTGGSVSTLTIQRTQQEDSAVYLCASSSLGQGVVGSPLHFGNGTRLTVT.

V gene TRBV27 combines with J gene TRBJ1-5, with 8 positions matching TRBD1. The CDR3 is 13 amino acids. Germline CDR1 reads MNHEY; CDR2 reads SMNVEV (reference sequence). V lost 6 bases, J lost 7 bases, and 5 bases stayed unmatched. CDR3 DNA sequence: TGTGCCAGCAGCAGACAGGGGACCCAGCCCCAGCATTTT. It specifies CASSRQGTQPQHF.

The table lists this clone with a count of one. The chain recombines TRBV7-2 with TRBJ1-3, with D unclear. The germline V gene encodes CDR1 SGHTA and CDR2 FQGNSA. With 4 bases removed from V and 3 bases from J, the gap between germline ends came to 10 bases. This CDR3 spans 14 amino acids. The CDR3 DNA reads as TGTGCCAGCAGCTCCGGGATCATTGGAAACACCATATATTTT. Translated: CASSSGIIGNTIYF.

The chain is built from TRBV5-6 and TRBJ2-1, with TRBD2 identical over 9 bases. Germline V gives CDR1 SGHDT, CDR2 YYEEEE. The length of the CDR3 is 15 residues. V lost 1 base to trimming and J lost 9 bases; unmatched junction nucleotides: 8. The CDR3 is CASSLPGTSRGEQFF. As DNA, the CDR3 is TGTGCCAGCAGCTTGCCGGGGACTAGCCGCGGTGAGCAGTTCTTC. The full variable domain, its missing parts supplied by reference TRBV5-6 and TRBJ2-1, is DAGVTQSPTHLIKTRGQQVTLRCSPKSGHDTVSWYQQALGQGPQFIFQYYEEEERQRGNFPDRFSGHQFPNYSSELNVNALLLGDSALYLCASSLPGTSRGEQFFGPGTRLTVL.

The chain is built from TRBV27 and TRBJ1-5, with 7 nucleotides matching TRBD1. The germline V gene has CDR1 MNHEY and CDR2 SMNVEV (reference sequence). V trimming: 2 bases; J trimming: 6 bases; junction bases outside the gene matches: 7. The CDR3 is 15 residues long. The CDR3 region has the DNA TGTGCCAGCAGTTTAAACAGGGGATTAGGTCAGCCCCAGCATTTT. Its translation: CASSLNRGLGQPQHF.

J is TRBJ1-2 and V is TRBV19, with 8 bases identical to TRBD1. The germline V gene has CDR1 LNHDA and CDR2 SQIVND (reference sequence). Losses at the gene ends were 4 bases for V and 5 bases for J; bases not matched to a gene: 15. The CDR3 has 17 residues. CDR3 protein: CASSTGFRGREGYGYTF. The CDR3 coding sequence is TGTGCCAGTAGTACGGGATTCAGGGGGCGCGAGGGTTATGGCTACACCTTC.

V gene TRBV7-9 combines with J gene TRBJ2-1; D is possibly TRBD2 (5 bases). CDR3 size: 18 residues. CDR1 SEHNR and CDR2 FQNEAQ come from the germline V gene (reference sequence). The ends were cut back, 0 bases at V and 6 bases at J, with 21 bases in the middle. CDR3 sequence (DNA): TGTGCCAGCAGCTTAGCGGGCGCTCTGCCAAGCGGAGCCAATGAGCAGTTCTTC. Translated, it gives CASSLAGALPSGANEQFF.

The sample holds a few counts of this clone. In nucleotides, the CDR3 is TGTGCCAGCAGTCATGACAGGGGGAATTCACCCCTCCACTTT. This sequence encodes CASSHDRGNSPLHF. The chain recombines TRBV6-6 with TRBJ1-6; 9 bases are a match to TRBD1. CDR3 length: 14 amino acids. Germline CDR1 reads MNHNY; CDR2 reads SVGAGI (reference sequence). Losses at the gene ends were 5 bases for V and 7 bases for J; bases not matched to a gene: 3.

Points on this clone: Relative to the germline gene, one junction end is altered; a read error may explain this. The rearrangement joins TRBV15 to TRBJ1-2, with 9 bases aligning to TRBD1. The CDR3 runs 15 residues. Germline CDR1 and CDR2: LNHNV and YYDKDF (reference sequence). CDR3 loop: CATSRDRRQGQGYPF. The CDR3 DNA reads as TGTGCCACCAGCAGAGACCGGAGACAGGGACAGGGCTACCCCTTC. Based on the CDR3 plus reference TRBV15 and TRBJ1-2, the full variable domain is DAMVIQNPRYQVTQFGKPVTLSCSQTLNHNVMYWYQQKSSQAPKLLFHYYDKDFNNEADTPDNFQSRRPNTSFCFLDIRSPGLGDTAMYLCATSRDRRQGQGYPFGSGTRLTVV.

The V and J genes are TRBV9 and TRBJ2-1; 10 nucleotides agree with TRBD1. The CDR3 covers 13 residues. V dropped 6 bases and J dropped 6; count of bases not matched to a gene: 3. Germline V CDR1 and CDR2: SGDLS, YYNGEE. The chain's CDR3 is CASMRTGGNEQFF. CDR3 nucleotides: TGTGCCAGCATGCGGACAGGGGGCAATGAGCAGTTCTTC.

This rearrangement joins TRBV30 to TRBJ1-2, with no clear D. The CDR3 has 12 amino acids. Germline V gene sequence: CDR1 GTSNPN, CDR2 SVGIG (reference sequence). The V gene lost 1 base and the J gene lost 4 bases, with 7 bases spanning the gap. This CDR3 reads CAWSATSYGYTF. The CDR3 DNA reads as TGTGCCTGGAGTGCTACGAGCTATGGCTACACCTTC.